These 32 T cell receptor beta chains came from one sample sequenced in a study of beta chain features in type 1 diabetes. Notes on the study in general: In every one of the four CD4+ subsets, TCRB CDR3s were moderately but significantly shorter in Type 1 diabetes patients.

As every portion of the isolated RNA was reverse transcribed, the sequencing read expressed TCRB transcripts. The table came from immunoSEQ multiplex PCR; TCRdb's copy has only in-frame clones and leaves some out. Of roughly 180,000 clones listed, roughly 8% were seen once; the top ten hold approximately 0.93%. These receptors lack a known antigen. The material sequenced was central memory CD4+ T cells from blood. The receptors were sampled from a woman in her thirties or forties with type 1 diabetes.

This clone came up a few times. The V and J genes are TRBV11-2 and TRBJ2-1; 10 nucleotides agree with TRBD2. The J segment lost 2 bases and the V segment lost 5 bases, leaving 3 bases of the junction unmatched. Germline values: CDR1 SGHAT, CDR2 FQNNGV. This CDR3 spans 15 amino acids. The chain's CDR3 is CASSLAGEPYNEQFF. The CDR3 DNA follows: TGTGCCAGCAGCCTAGCGGGAGAGCCCTACAATGAGCAGTTCTTC.

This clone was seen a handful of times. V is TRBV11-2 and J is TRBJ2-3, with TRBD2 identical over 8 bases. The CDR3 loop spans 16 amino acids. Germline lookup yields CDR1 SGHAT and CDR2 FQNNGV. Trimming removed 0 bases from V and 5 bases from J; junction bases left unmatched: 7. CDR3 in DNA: TGTGCCAGCAGCTTAGATGGTGGAGCGGGAGTAGATACGCAGTATTTT. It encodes CASSLDGGAGVDTQYF.

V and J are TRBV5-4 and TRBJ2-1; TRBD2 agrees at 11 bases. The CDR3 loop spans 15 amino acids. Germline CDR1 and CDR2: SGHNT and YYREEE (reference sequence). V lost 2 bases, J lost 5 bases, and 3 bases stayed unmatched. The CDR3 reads CASSLMTSGDNEQFF. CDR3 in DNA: TGTGCCAGCAGCTTAATGACTAGCGGGGACAATGAGCAGTTCTTC.

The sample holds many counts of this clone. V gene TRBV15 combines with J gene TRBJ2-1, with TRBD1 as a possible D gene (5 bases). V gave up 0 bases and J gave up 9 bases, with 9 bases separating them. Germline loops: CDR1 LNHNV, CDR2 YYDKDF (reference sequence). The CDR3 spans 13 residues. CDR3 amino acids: CATSRDHGAEQFF. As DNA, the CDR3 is TGTGCCACCAGCAGAGATCATGGGGCTGAGCAGTTCTTC.

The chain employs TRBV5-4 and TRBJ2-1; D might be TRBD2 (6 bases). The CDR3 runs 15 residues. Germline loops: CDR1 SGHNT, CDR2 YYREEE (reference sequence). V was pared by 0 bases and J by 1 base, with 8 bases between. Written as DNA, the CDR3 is TGTGCCAGCAGCTTGGGCGGGGAGTCCTACAATGAGCAGTTCTTC. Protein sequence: CASSLGGESYNEQFF.

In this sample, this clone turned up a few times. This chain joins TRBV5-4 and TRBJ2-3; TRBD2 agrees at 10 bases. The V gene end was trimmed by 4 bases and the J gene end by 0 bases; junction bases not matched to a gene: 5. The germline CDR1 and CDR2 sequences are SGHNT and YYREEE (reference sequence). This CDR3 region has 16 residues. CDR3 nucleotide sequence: TGTGCCAGCAGCCGAAAGACTAGCGGGAGCACAGATACGCAGTATTTT. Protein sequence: CASSRKTSGSTDTQYF.

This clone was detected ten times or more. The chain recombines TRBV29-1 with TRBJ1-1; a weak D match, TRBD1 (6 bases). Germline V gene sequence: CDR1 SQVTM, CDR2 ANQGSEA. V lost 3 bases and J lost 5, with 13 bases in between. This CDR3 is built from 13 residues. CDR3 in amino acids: CSVDGEGETEAFF. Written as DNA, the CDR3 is TGCAGCGTTGACGGAGAGGGGGAAACTGAAGCTTTCTTT.

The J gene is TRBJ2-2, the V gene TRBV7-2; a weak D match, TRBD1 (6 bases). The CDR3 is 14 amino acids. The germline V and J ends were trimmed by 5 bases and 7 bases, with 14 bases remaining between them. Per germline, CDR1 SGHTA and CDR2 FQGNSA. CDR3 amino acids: CASSPHRANGELFF. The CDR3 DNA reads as TGTGCCAGCAGCCCGCACAGGGCGAACGGGGAGCTGTTTTTT.

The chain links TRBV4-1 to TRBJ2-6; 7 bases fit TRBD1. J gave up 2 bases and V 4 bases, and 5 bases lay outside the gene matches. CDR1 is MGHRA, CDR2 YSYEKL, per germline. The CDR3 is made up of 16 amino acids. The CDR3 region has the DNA TGCGCCAGCAGCCTTGCGACAGGGACTGGGGCCAACGTCCTGACTTTC. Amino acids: CASSLATGTGANVLTF.

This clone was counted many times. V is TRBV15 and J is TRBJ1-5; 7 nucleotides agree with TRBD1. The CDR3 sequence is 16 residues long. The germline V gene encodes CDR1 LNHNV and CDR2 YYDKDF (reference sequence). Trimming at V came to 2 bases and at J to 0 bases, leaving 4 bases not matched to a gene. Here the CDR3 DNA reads TGTGCCACCAGCAGATTCTGGACAGGTAGCAATCAGCCCCAGCATTTT. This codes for CATSRFWTGSNQPQHF.

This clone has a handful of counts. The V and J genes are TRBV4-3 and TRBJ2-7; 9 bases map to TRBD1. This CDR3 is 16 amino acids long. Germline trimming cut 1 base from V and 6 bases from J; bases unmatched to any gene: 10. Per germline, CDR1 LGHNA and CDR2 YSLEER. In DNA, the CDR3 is TGCGCCAGCAGCCAAGGGGTACAGGGGGCGCTGGCCGAGCAGTACTTC. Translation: CASSQGVQGALAEQYF.

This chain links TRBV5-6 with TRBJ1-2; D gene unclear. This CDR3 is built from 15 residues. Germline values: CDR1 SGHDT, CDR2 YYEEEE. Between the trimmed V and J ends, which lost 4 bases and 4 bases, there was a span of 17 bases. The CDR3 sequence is CASSPRVRGGYGYTF. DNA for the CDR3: TGTGCCAGCAGCCCTCGGGTCCGCGGCGGCTATGGCTACACCTTC.

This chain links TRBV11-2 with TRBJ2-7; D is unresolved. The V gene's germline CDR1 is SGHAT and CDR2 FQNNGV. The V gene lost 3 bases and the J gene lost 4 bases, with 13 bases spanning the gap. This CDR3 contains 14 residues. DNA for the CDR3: TGTGCCAGCAGCTTTCGATCAGCGTTTTACGAGCAGTACTTC. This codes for CASSFRSAFYEQYF.

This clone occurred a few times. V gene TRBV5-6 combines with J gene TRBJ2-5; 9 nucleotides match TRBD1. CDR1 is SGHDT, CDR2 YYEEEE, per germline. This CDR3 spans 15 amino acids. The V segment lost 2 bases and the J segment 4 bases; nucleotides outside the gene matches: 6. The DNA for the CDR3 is TGTGCCAGCAGCTTCTCGACAGGGGGAACAGAGACCCAGTACTTC. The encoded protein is CASSFSTGGTETQYF.

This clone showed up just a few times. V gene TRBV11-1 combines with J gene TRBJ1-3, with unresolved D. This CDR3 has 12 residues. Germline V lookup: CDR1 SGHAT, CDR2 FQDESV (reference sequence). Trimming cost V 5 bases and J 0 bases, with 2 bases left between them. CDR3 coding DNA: TGTGCCAGCAGCCGCTCTGGAAACACCATATATTTT. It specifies CASSRSGNTIYF. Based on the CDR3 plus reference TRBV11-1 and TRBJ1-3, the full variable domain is EAEVAQSPRYKITEKSQAVAFWCDPISGHATLYWYRQILGQGPELLVQFQDESVVDDSQLPKDRFSAERLKGVDSTLKIQPAELGDSAMYLCASSRSGNTIYFGEGSWLTVV.

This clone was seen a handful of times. The CDR3 coding sequence is TGTGCCAGCAGCCCTACTTCGTGGAGGAGGGGGGGCTATGGCTACACCTTC. This sequence encodes CASSPTSWRRGGYGYTF. The chain joins TRBV14 to TRBJ1-2; a weak D match, TRBD1 (6 bases). The CDR3 sequence is 17 residues long. Trimming left V 4 bases short and J 4 bases short, with 22 bases between. Germline V CDR1 and CDR2: SGHDN, FVKESK.

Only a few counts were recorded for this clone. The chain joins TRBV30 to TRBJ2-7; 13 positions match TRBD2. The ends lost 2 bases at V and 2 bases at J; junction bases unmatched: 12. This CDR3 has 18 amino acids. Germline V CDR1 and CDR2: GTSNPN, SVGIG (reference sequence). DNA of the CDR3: TGTGCCTGGAGTCACCAGGGACTAGCGGGGATGCGTCCCTACGAGCAGTACTTC. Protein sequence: CAWSHQGLAGMRPYEQYF.

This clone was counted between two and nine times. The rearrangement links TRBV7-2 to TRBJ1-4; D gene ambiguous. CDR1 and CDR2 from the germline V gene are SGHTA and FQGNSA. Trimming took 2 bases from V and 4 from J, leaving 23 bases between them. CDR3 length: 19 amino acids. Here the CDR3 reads CASSLRPGALGGVNEKLFF. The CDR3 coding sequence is TGTGCCAGCAGCTTAAGGCCCGGAGCCTTGGGAGGTGTTAATGAAAAACTGTTTTTT.

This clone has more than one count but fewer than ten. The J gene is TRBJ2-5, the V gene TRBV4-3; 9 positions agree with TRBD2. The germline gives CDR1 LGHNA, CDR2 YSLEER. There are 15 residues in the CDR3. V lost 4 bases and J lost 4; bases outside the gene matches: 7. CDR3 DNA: TGCGCCAGCAGCCGGCGGGGGGGCGGGGGAGAGACCCAGTACTTC. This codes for CASSRRGGGGETQYF.

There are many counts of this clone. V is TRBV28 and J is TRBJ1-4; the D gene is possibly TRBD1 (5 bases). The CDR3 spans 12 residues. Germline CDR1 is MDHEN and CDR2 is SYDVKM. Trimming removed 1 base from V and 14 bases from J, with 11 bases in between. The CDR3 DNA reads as TGTGCCAGCAGTTTATCAGGGAAGAGGCTGTTTTTT. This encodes CASSLSGKRLFF.

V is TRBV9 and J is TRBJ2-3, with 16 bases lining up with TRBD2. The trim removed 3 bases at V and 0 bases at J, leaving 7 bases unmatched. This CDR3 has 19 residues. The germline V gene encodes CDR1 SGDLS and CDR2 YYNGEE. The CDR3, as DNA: TGTGCCAGCAGCGCGGGACTAGCGGGAGGGCTCGGGAGCACAGATACGCAGTATTTT. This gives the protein CASSAGLAGGLGSTDTQYF.

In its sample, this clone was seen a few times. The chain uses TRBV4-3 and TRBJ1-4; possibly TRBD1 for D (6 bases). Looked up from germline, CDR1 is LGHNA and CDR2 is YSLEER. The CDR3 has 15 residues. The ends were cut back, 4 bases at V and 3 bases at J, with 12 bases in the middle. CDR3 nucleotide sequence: TGCGCCAGCAGCCGGGTTAGGGGGTCTAATGAAAAACTGTTTTTT. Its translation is CASSRVRGSNEKLFF.

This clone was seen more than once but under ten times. The CDR3 sequence is CASSFYRGRNTEAFF. In DNA, the CDR3 is TGTGCCAGCAGTTTTTACAGGGGGCGGAACACTGAAGCTTTCTTT. V and J are TRBV5-6 and TRBJ1-1, with 9 bases lining up with TRBD1. CDR1 and CDR2 from the germline V gene are SGHDT and YYEEEE. The CDR3 runs 15 residues. V lost 5 bases, J lost 1 base, and 6 bases stayed unmatched.

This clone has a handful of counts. DNA for the CDR3: TGTGCCAGCAACCAACTAGCGGCTAGCACAGATACGCAGTATTTT. It codes for CASNQLAASTDTQYF. V and J are TRBV28 and TRBJ2-3; 8 bases line up with TRBD2. CDR1 is MDHEN, CDR2 SYDVKM, per germline. CDR3 size: 15 residues. V dropped 7 bases and J dropped 0; count of bases not matched to a gene: 6.

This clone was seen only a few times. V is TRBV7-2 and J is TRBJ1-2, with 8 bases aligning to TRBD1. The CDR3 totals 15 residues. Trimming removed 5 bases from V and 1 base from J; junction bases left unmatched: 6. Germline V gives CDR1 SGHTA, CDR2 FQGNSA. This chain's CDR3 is CASSHAGGINYGYTF. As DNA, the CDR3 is TGTGCCAGCAGCCACGCAGGGGGCATTAACTATGGCTACACCTTC.

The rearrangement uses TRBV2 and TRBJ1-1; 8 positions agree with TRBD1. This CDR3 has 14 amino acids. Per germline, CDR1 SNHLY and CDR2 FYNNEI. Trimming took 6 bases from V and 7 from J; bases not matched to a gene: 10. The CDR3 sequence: CASSQMTGDGEAFF. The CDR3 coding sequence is TGTGCCAGCAGCCAGATGACAGGGGACGGTGAAGCTTTCTTT.

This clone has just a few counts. CDR3: CASSFDRDRSYEQYF. Written as DNA, the CDR3 is TGTGCCAGCAGCTTCGACAGAGACAGATCCTACGAGCAGTACTTC. The genes are TRBV11-2 and TRBJ2-7; tentatively, D is TRBD1 (5 bases). Trimming removed 3 bases at V and 1 base at J, with 13 bases between. The CDR3 spans 15 residues. Germline V gene sequence: CDR1 SGHAT, CDR2 FQNNGV.

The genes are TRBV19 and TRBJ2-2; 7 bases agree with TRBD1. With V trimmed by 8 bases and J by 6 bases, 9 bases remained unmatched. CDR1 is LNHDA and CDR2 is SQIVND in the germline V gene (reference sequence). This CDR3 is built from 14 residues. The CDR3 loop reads CASGTVGPAGELFF. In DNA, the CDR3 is TGTGCCAGTGGGACAGTGGGGCCGGCCGGGGAGCTGTTTTTT.

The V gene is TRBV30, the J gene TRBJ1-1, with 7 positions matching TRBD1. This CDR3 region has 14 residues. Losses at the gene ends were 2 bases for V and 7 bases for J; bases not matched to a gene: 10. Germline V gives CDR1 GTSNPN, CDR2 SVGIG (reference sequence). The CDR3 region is CAWSPQGTAVEAFF. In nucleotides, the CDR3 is TGTGCCTGGAGTCCCCAAGGGACAGCGGTTGAAGCTTTCTTT.

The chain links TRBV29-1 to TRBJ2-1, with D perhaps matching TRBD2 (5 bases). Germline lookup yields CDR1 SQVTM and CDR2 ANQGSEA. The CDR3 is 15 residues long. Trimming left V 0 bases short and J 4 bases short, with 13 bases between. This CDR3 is CSVEDQGGRYNEQFF. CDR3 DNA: TGCAGCGTTGAAGATCAAGGAGGCCGATACAATGAGCAGTTCTTC.

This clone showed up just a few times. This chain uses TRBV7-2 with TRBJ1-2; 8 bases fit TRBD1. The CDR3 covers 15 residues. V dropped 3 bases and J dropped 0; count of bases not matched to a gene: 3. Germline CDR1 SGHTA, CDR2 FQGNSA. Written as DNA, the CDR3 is TGTGCCAGCAGCTTTGGACAGGGAGCTAACTATGGCTACACCTTC. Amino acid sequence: CASSFGQGANYGYTF.

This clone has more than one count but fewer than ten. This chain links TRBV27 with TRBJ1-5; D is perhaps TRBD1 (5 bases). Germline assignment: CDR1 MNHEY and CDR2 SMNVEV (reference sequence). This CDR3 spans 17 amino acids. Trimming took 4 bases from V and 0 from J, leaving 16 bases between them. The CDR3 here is CASSSTGPRYSNQPQHF. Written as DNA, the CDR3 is TGTGCCAGCAGTTCCACAGGTCCCCGTTATAGCAATCAGCCCCAGCATTTT.